The source of this T cell receptor beta chain is a study of beta chain features in type 1 diabetes listed by TCRdb under 2018. Notes on the research overall: Mean age, gender distribution, total cell number and subset yield did not differ between patients and healthy donors. Across all samples, about 110 million sorted cells were examined, and cell number per subset correlated strongly with RNA yield. In the study, TCRB repertoires of sorted circulating CD4+ T cell subsets from recently diagnosed type 1 diabetes patients were compared with those of matched healthy donors. Regulatory and stem cell-like memory subsets were obtained from only 8 patients and roughly 8 healthy donors, while naive and central memory subsets were obtained from all 30 or so donors.

What the authors observed across the whole study: A moderate but significant shortening of TCRB CDR3 length was observed in type 1 diabetes patients in all four CD4+ subsets. Because small numbers of individuals were included in the HLA sub-analyses, any influence of HLA type on TCRB rearrangement was left unresolved. Naive, central memory and regulatory TCRB repertoires appeared to be more alike among patients than among healthy donors. At VDJ recombination sites, patients with type 1 diabetes made fewer insertions and deleted more nucleotides, a pattern implying thymic rearrangement abnormalities. Because cDNA rather than genomic DNA was sequenced, highly expressing activated cells could have been over-represented, although no difference in activation and CD3 levels was found between groups. PCR may preferentially amplify shorter templates, but because patient and control samples were amplified and corrected together, any resulting skew would affect both groups equally.

The High Capacity cDNA Reverse Transcription Kit was used to reverse transcribe all of the isolated RNA, meaning that expressed TCRB transcripts were what got sequenced. Deep immunoSEQ sequencing was applied to naive, central memory and regulatory T cell samples, giving an average of around 3.4 million total reads per sample. Sorted cells were lysed in RLT buffer and RNA was extracted with DNase-treated RNeasy Micro or Mini kits, depending on cell number. Each cell subset was processed separately to prevent cross-contamination, with patient and healthy donor samples processed together. TCRB sequences were amplified from cDNA with the immunoSEQ multiplex PCR, producing 87-bp fragments spanning the CDR3 region. The amplicons were sequenced using the Illumina HiSeq platform. The paper's data handling went like this. Synthetic template baselines were used to correct PCR bias computationally, reads within Hamming distance 2 were collapsed, and singletons that could not be merged were discarded. Reads were aligned against IMGT so that V, D and J genes, CDR3 length and insertions or deletions at six rearrangement sites could be assigned. Clonotype counts were normalized to sorted cell number within each subset before computing true diversity and Gini coefficients with the tcR R package. The overlap coefficient, calculated on TCRB nucleotide sequences, was used to quantify repertoire sharing. Entries here come from immuneACCESS through TCRdb and include only in-frame sequences with V and J called. Some clones fail to appear in such tables; in the studies checked, an unresolved V gene covers under half of the shortfall, and the cause of the remainder is unknown. That table supplies the V and J calls and clone size; D and trimming were determined from the DNA. Present in this sample are under 300,000 clones, 27% of which were seen just once. Jointly, the top ten make up approximately 4% of the sample.

This clone showed up just a few times. The antigen it binds to is not known. Nothing much larger sits one base from this clone, and base qualities are not available. From each donor, a single peripheral blood sample of about 120 mL on average was drawn into heparinised tubes. Using a panel that included CD45RO, CCR7, CD25, CD127, CD95 and CD27, naive, central memory, regulatory and stem cell-like memory CD4+ T cells were sorted on a BD FACSAria II. A purity above 98% was achieved for all sorted populations. PBMCs were separated immediately by Lymphoprep density gradient centrifugation and were stained directly, without being cultured. To minimize batch effects, samples were stained and sorted in pairs, one healthy donor with one patient per experiment. Spanning cysteine to phenylalanine, the CDR3 consists of 16 amino acids. Of the read, only the CDR3 DNA is kept; its 48 bases are in frame from base 1. V loses 4 bases, J loses 0 bases, and the germline ends lie 15 bases apart. CDR1 and CDR2 are drawn from the germline V gene (reference sequence): SGHNT, YYREEE.

Sample: central memory CD4+ T cells from blood. The chain uses TRBV5-4 and TRBJ2-3, with no reliable assignment of the D segment. The receptor was derived from a young man in good health. The CDR3 here reads CASSLGRTDSTDTQYF. The DNA reads as follows: TGTGCCAGCAGCCTGGGTCGAACAGACAGCACAGATACGCAGTATTTT.